This TCR beta chain was retrieved from a study of cytomegalovirus exposure and HLA in healthy donors. Study-wide points: The authors listed 150 to 200 TCR beta chains as cytomegalovirus-associated. Three chains tied to CMV proved CMV antigen-specific in vitro. An analysis done earlier found most TCR beta V segments productive about 87% or about 30% of the time.

In nominal health when sampled, donors likely had unrecorded immune exposures nonetheless. CDR3 length: 16 residues. The V gene's germline CDR1 is SGHNT and CDR2 YENEEA. V shed 2 bases, J shed 2 bases, and the junction held 3 bases outside the gene matches. In the PCR, 60 Vbeta and 13 Jbeta primers were used. Clones were sequenced by immunoSEQ multiplex PCR, and TCRdb holds only the in-frame ones, with some missing. Of about 140,000 clones in the sample, around 82% were seen once. Notes on this clone: Its target is not known.

This rearrangement joins TRBV11-3 to TRBJ2-1, with TRBD1 matching 10 bases. Sequencing used PBMCs. This sequence originates from a man in his fifties or sixties in good health and CMV-seronegative. CDR3 DNA sequence: TGTGCCAGCAGCTTACAAGGGACAGGGGCCTACAATGAGCAGTTCTTC. Encoded protein: CASSLQGTGAYNEQFF.